Following are 3 T cell receptor beta chains from one sample sequenced in a study of blood T cell repertoires in COVID-19. The method was immunoSEQ multiplex PCR; TCRdb's version includes in-frame clones alone and lacks a portion of them. The table has over 75,000 clones, roughly 90% seen once. Sequenced sample: peripheral blood. These receptors were taken from a man aged 55 to 70 with acute or convalescent COVID-19.

V and J are TRBV28 and TRBJ1-6; D ambiguous. This CDR3 has 14 residues. The germline V gene has CDR1 MDHEN and CDR2 SYDVKM. V shed 5 bases and J shed 8 bases, with 13 bases lying between them. CDR3 nucleotides: TGTGCCAGCAGTAGTGGACCCGGGGATTCACCCCTCCACTTT. The encoded protein is CASSSGPGDSPLHF.

The rearrangement uses TRBV10-1 and TRBJ1-2, with D perhaps matching TRBD1 (6 bases). The CDR3 contains 13 residues. V lost 2 bases to trimming and J lost 5 bases, with 9 bases between them. Germline CDR1 reads WNHNN; CDR2 reads SYGVQD (reference sequence). In nucleotides, the CDR3 is TGCGCCAGCAGTGAGACAGGGTCATATGGCTACACCTTC. As protein: CASSETGSYGYTF.

The rearrangement uses TRBV9 and TRBJ2-4; D might be TRBD2 (5 bases). Trimming took off 2 bases at V and 8 bases at J, with 5 bases between the two ends. Looked up from germline, CDR1 is SGDLS and CDR2 is YYNGEE. This CDR3 contains 11 residues. The CDR3 here is CASSVGDIQYF. The CDR3, as DNA: TGTGCCAGCAGCGTCGGGGACATTCAGTACTTC.